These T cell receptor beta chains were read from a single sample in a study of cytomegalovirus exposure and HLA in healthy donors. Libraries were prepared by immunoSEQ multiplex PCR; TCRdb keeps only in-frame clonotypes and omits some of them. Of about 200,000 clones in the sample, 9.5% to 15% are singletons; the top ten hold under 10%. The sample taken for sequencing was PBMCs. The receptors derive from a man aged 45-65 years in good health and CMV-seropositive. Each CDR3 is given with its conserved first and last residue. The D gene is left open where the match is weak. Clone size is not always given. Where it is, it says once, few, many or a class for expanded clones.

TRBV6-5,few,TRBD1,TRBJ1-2,CASRITGAGYTF,TGTGCCAGCAGAATTACAGGGGCAGGCTACACCTTC
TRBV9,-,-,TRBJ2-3,CASSSGPATDTQYF,TGTGCCAGCAGCTCAGGTCCGGCGACAGATACGCAGTATTTT
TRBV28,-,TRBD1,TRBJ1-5,CASSSTGLNQPQHF,TGTGCCAGCAGTTCGACAGGGTTAAATCAGCCCCAGCATTTT
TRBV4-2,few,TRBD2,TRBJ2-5,CASSQTSGGTQETQYF,TGTGCCAGCAGCCAAACTAGCGGGGGGACCCAAGAGACCCAGTACTTC
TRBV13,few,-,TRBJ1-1,CASSTESDSAGWGTEAFF,TGTGCCAGCAGCACCGAGTCAGATTCCGCAGGGTGGGGCACTGAAGCTTTCTTT
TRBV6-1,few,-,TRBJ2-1,CASSGVEDSEFF,TGTGCCAGCAGTGGAGTCGAGGACTCTGAGTTCTTC
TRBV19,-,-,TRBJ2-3,CASSRADTQYF,TGTGCCAGTAGTAGAGCAGATACGCAGTATTTT
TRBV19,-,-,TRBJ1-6,CASSGEGVSYNSPLHF,TGTGCCAGTAGTGGGGAGGGGGTCTCCTATAATTCACCCCTCCACTTT
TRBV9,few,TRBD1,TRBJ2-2,CASSVATLGQGNTGELFF,TGTGCCAGCAGCGTAGCCACTTTGGGACAGGGGAACACCGGGGAGCTGTTTTTT
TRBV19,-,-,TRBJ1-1,CASSARGGRGTEAFF,TGTGCCAGTAGTGCCCGCGGGGGGCGCGGCACTGAAGCTTTCTTT
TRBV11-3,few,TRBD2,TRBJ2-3,CASSLQAGGTDTQYF,TGTGCCAGCAGCTTACAAGCGGGGGGGACAGATACGCAGTATTTT
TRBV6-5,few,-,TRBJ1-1,CASSFDRITTEAFF,TGTGCCAGCAGTTTCGACAGGATCACCACTGAAGCCTTCTTT
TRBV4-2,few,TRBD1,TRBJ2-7,CASSRAGTGSYEQYF,TGTGCCAGCAGCCGAGCCGGGACAGGGTCATACGAGCAGTACTTC
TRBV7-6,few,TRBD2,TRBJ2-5,CASSAGTSGFVGETQYF,TGTGCCAGCAGTGCCGGGACTAGCGGGTTTGTGGGAGAGACCCAGTACTTC
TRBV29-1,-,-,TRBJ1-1,CGVGRRADTEAFF,TGCGGGGTGGGGAGGAGGGCCGACACTGAAGCTTTCTTT
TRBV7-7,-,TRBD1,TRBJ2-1,CASSRDRDNEQFF,TGTGCCAGCAGCCGGGACAGGGACAATGAGCAGTTCTTC
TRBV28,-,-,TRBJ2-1,CASSLRDTYNEQFF,TGTGCCAGCAGTTTAAGGGACACATACAATGAGCAGTTCTTC
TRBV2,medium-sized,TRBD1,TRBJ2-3,CASSEQGVIRTDTQYF,TGTGCCAGCAGTGAGCAGGGGGTGATTCGGACAGATACGCAGTATTTT
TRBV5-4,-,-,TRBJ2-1,CASRRDSYNEQFF,TGTGCCAGCAGGCGGGACAGCTACAATGAGCAGTTCTTC
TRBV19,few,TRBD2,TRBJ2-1,CASSKTHRLAGGYNEQFF,TGTGCCAGTAGCAAAACCCACCGACTAGCGGGGGGATACAATGAGCAGTTCTTC
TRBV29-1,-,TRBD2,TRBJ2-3,CSAGGRSSTDTQYF,TGCAGCGCGGGGGGTCGGAGCAGCACAGATACGCAGTATTTT
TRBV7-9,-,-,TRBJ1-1,CASSSHAVNTEAFF,TGTGCCAGCAGCTCCCACGCGGTGAACACTGAAGCTTTCTTT
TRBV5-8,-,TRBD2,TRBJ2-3,CASSLDRTSGVRDTQYF,TGTGCCAGCAGCTTGGATAGGACTAGCGGGGTGAGAGATACGCAGTATTTT
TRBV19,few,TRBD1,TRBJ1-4,CASSFPLGLGTGYEKLFF,TGTGCCAGTAGTTTTCCTCTTGGGCTTGGGACAGGTTATGAAAAACTGTTTTTT
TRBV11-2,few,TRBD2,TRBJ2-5,CASSLRGSGDQETQYF,TGTGCCAGCAGCCTCCGTGGTAGCGGGGACCAAGAGACCCAGTACTTC
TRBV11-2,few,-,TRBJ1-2,CASSPDGVRGYTF,TGTGCCAGCAGCCCCGACGGGGTGAGGGGCTACACCTTC
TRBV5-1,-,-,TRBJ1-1,CASSLALLYTEAFF,TGCGCCAGCAGCTTGGCCTTACTTTACACTGAAGCTTTCTTT